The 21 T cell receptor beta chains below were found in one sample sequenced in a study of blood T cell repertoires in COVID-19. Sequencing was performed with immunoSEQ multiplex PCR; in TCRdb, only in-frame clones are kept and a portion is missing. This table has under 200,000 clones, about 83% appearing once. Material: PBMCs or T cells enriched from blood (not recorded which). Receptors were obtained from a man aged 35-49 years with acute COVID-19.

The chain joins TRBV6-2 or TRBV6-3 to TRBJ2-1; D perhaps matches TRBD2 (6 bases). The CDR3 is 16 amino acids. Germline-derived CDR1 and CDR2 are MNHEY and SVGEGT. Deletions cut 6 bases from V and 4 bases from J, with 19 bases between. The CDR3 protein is CASSATLGGKYNEQFF. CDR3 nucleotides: TGTGCCAGCAGCGCTACTCTAGGCGGGAAATACAATGAGCAGTTCTTC.

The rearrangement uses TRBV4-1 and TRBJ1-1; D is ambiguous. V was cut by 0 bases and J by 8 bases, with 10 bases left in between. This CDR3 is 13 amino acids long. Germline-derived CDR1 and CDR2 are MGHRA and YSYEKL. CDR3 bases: TGCGCCAGCAGCCAAGAGGGTGGGCTGGAAGCTTTCTTT. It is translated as CASSQEGGLEAFF.

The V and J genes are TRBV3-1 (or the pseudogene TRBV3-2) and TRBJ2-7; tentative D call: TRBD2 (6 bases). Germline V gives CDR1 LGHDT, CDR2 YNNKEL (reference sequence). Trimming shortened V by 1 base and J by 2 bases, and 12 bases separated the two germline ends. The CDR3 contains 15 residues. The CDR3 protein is CASSQGPGETYEQYF. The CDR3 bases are TGTGCCAGCAGCCAAGGACCGGGAGAGACCTACGAGCAGTACTTC.

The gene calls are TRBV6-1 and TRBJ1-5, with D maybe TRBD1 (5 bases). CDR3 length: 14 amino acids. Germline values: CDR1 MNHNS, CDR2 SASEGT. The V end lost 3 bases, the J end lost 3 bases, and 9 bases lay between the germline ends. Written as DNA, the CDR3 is TGTGCCAGCAGTGATACAGGCCTCAATCAGCCCCAGCATTTT. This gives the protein CASSDTGLNQPQHF.

CDR3 in amino acids: CASSLDRIFFFSGNTIYF. In DNA form, the CDR3 reads TGTGCCAGCAGTCTGGACAGGATCTTCTTCTTCTCTGGAAACACCATATATTTT. The V and J genes are TRBV27 and TRBJ1-3; TRBD1 aligns across 7 bases. There are 18 residues in the CDR3. The V and J ends lost 5 bases and 0 bases, in that order; junction bases with no gene match: 13. Germline CDR1 MNHEY, CDR2 SMNVEV (reference sequence).

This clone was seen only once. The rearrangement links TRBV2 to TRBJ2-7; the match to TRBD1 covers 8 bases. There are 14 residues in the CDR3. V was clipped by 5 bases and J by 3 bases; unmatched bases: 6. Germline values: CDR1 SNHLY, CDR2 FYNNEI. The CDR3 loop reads CASSIDRGIYEQYF. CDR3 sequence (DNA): TGTGCCAGCAGTATAGACAGGGGTATCTACGAGCAGTACTTC.

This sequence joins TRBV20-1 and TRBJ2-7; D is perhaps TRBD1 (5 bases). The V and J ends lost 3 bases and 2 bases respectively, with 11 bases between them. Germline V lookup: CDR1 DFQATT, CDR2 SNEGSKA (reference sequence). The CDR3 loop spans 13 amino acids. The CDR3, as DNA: TGCAGTGCTAGTTCCAGGGCGACCTACGAGCAGTACTTC. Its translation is CSASSRATYEQYF.

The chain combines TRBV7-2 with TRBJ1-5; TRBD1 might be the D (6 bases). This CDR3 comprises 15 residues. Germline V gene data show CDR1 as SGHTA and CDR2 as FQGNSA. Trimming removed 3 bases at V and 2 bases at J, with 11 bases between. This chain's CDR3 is CASSFGGAGNQPQHF. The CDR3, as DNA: TGTGCCAGCAGCTTCGGGGGGGCAGGCAATCAGCCCCAGCATTTT.

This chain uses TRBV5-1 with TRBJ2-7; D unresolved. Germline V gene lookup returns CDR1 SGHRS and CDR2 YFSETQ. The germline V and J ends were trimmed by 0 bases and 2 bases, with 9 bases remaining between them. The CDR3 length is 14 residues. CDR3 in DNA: TGCGCCAGCAGCTTGGCCGTCGCTACCTACGAGCAGTACTTC. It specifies CASSLAVATYEQYF.

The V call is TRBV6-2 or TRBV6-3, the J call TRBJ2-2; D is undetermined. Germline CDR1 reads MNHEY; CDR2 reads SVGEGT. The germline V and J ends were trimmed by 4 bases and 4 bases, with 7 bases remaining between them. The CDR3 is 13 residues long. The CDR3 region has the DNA TGTGCCAGCAGTTTAGATATCACCGGGGAGCTGTTTTTT. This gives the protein CASSLDITGELFF.

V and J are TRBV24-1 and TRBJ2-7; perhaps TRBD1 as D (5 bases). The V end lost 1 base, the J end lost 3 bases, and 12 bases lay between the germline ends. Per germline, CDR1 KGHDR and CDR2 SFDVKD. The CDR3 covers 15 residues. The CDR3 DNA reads TGTGCCACCAGTGATTTCCCTGACAGAATCTACGAGCAGTACTTC. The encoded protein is CATSDFPDRIYEQYF.

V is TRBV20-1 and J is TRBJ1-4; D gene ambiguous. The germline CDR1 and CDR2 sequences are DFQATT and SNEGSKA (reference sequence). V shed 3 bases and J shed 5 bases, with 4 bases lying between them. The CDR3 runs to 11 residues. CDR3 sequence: CSARENEKLFF. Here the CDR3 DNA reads TGCAGTGCTAGGGAGAATGAAAAACTGTTTTTT.

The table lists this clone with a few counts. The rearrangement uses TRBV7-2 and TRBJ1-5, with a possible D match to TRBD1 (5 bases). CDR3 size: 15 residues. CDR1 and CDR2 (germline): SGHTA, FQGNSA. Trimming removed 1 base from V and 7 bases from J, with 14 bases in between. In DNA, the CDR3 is TGTGCCAGCAGCTTAGTGGCAGGGAAAGGGCAGCCCCAGCATTTT. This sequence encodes CASSLVAGKGQPQHF.

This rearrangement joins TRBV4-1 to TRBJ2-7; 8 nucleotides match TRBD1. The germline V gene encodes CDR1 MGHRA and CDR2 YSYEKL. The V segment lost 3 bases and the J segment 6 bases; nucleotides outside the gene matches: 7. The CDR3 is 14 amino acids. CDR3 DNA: TGCGCCAGCAGCCAGCCGGGGACAGGTCCCGAGCAGTACTTC. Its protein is CASSQPGTGPEQYF.

CDR3 region: CASSPGYGYTF. The DNA for the CDR3 is TGTGCCAGCAGCCCCGGCTATGGCTACACCTTC. V is TRBV7-2 and J is TRBJ1-2; D is undetermined. The germline V and J ends were trimmed by 5 bases and 4 bases, with 5 bases remaining between them. CDR1 and CDR2 from the germline V gene are SGHTA and FQGNSA. The length of the CDR3 is 11 residues.

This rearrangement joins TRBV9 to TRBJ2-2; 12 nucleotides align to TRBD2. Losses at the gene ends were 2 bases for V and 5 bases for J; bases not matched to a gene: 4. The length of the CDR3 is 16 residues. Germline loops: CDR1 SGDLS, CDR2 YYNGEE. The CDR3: CASSVTSGSGTGELFF. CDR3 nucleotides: TGTGCCAGCAGCGTGACTAGCGGGAGTGGGACCGGGGAGCTGTTTTTT.

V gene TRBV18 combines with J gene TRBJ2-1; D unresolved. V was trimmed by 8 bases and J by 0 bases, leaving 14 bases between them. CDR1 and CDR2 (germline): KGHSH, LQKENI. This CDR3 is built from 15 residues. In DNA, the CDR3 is TGTGCCAGCACCCTAGGTCCGAGCTCCTACAATGAGCAGTTCTTC. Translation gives CASTLGPSSYNEQFF.

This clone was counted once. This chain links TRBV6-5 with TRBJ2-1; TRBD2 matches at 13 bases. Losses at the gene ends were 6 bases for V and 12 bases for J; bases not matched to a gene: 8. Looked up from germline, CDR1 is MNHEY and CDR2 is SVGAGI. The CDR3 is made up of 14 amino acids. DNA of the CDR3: TGTGCCAGCAGGAAAGGACTAGCGGGAGTTGGGCAGTTCTTC. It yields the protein CASRKGLAGVGQFF.

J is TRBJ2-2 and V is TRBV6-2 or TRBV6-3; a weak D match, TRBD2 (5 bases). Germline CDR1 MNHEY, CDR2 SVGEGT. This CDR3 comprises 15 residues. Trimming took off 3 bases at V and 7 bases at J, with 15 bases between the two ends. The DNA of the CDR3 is TGTGCCAGCAGTTATGGTACCGACCGGGGCGGGGAGCTGTTTTTT. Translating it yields CASSYGTDRGGELFF.

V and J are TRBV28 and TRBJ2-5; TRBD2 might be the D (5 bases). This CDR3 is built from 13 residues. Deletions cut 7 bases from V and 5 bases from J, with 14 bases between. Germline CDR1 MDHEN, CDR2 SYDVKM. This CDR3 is CASTSGSVETQYF. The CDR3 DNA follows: TGTGCCAGCACCTCGGGGTCGGTGGAGACCCAGTACTTC.

CDR3 coding DNA: TGCGCCAGCAGCTTGACAGGGGAAGGGGACTATGGCTACACCTTC. As protein: CASSLTGEGDYGYTF. The V call is TRBV5-1, the J call TRBJ1-2; 7 nucleotides align to TRBD1. The germline CDR1 and CDR2 sequences are SGHRS and YFSETQ. CDR3 length: 15 amino acids. Unmatched junction bases numbered 6, after V lost 1 base and J lost 3 bases.